Shown below are 5 T cell receptor beta chains from a single sample sequenced in a study of cytomegalovirus exposure and HLA in healthy donors. The PCR ran on 60 Vbeta and 13 Jbeta primers. Generated by immunoSEQ multiplex PCR, the TCRdb table keeps only in-frame clones and is missing some. Among about 98,000 clones listed, approximately 78% were seen once. Sequenced: PBMCs. All receptors derive from a man aged 40-49 years in good health and CMV-seronegative.

V usage is TRBV25-1 and J usage is TRBJ1-2, with 12 nucleotides matching TRBD1. The CDR3 loop spans 13 amino acids. The germline CDR1 and CDR2 sequences are MGHDK and SYGVNS. The trim removed 8 bases at V and 7 bases at J, leaving 5 bases unmatched. The CDR3 is CASGGQGAGGYTF. CDR3 sequence (DNA): TGTGCCAGCGGGGGACAGGGGGCCGGTGGCTACACCTTC.

This clone was seen only once. This chain links TRBV18 with TRBJ2-2, with D possibly matching TRBD1 (5 bases). The CDR3 has 14 residues. Between the trimmed V and J ends, which lost 0 bases and 7 bases, there was a span of 9 bases. Germline values: CDR1 KGHSH, CDR2 LQKENI. CDR3 nucleotides: TGTGCCAGCTCACCACCCAGGGTAGGCGGGGAGCTGTTTTTT. Translating gives CASSPPRVGGELFF.

Only one count was recorded for this clone. The rearrangement uses TRBV5-1 and TRBJ1-4; possibly TRBD1 for D (6 bases). The CDR3 length is 16 residues. Germline CDR1 SGHRS, CDR2 YFSETQ. V lost 4 bases and J 8 bases, leaving 21 bases between the germline ends. CDR3 nucleotides: TGCGCCAGCAGCCCCCGTACCCCGACAGGCAGGGAAAAACTGTTTTTT. Protein sequence: CASSPRTPTGREKLFF.

V usage is TRBV4-3 and J usage is TRBJ1-6; no reliable D call. From germline, CDR1 is LGHNA and CDR2 YSLEER. V was pared by 4 bases and J by 12 bases, with 13 bases between. This CDR3 spans 13 amino acids. CDR3 in DNA: TGCGCCAGCAGCCGGGTCCAACCGGGACCCCTCCACTTT. Residues: CASSRVQPGPLHF.

Only a few counts were recorded for this clone. This chain uses TRBV5-6 with TRBJ1-1; TRBD1 matches 9 bases. This CDR3 is 17 amino acids long. Germline loops: CDR1 SGHDT, CDR2 YYEEEE. With V trimmed by 5 bases and J by 0 bases, 11 bases remained unmatched. The CDR3 nucleotides are TGTGCCAGCAGGACAGGGGGGGGCGGGTGGCTGAACACTGAAGCTTTCTTT. It is translated as CASRTGGGGWLNTEAFF. The full variable domain, in which reference TRBV5-6 and TRBJ1-1 provide the parts outside the CDR3, is DAGVTQSPTHLIKTRGQQVTLRCSPKSGHDTVSWYQQALGQGPQFIFQYYEEEERQRGNFPDRFSGHQFPNYSSELNVNALLLGDSALYLCASRTGGGGWLNTEAFFGQGTRLTVV.